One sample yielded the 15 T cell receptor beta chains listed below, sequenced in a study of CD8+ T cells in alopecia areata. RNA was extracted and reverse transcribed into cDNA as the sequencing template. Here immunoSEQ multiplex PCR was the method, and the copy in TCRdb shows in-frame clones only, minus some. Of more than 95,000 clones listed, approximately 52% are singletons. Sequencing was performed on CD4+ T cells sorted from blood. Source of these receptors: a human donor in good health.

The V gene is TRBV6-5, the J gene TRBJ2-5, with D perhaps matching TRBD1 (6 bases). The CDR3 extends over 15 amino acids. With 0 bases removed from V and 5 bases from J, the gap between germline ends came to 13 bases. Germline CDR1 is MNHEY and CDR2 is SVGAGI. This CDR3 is CASSYSPGQRETQYF. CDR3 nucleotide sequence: TGTGCCAGCAGTTACTCTCCGGGACAACGGGAGACCCAGTACTTC.

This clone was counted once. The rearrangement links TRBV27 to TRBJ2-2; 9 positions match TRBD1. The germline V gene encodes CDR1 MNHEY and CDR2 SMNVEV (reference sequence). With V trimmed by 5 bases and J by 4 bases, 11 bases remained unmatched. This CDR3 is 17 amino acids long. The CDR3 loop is CASSPVGQGHGTGELFF. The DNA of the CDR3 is TGTGCCAGCAGTCCGGTCGGACAGGGGCACGGCACCGGGGAGCTGTTTTTT.

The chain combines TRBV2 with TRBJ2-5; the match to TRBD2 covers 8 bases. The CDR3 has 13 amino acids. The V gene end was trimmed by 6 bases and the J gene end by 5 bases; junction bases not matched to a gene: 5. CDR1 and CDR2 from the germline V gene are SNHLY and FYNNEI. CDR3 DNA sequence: TGTGCCAGCAGGTTGCCGGGAGGGGAGACCCAGTACTTC. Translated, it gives CASRLPGGETQYF.

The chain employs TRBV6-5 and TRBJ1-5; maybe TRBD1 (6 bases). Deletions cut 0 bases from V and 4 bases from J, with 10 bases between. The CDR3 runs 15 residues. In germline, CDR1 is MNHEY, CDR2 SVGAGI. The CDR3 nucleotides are TGTGCCAGCAGTTACTCGGGGGCGAATAATCAGCCCCAGCATTTT. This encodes CASSYSGANNQPQHF.

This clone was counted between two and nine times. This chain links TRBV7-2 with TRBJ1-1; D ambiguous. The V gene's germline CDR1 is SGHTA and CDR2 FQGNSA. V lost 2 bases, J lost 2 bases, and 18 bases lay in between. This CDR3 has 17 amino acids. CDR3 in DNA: TGTGCCAGCAGCTTACGGGAGCACCCTGCAGGAAACACTGAAGCTTTCTTT. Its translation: CASSLREHPAGNTEAFF.

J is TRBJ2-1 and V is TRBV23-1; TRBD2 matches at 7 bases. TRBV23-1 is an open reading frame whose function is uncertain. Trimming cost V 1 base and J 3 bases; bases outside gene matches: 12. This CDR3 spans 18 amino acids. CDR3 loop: CASSQCAVPSGDYNEQFF. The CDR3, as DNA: TGCGCCAGCAGTCAATGCGCAGTCCCAAGCGGGGACTACAATGAGCAGTTCTTC.

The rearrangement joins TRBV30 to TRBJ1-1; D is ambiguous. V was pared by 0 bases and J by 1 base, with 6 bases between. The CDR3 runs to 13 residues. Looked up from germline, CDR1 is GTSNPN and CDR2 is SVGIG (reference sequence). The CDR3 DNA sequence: TGTGCCTGGAGTGTGAGCTCGAACACTGAAGCTTTCTTT. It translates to CAWSVSSNTEAFF.

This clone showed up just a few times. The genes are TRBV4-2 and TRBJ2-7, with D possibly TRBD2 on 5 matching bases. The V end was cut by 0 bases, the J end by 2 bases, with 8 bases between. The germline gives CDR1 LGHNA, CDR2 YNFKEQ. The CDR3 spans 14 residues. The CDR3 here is CASSQDGRAYEQYF. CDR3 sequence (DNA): TGTGCCAGCAGCCAAGATGGGCGGGCCTACGAGCAGTACTTC.

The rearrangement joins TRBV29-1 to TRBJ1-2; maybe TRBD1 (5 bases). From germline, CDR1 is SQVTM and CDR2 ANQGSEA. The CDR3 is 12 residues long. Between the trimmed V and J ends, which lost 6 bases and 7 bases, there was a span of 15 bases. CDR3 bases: TGCAGCGTGGCCAGGGTAAATCGTGGCTACACCTTC. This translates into CSVARVNRGYTF. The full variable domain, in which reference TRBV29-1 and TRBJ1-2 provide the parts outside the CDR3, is SAVISQKPSRDICQRGTSLTIQCQVDSQVTMMFWYRQQPGQSLTLIATANQGSEATYESGFVIDKFPISRPNLTFSTLTVSNMSPEDSSIYLCSVARVNRGYTFGSGTRLTVV.

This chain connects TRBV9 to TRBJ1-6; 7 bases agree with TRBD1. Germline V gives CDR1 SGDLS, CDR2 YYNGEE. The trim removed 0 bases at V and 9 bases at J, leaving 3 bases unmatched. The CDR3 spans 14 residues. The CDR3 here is CASSVVGGSSPLHF. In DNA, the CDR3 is TGTGCCAGCAGCGTAGTAGGGGGCAGTTCACCCCTCCACTTT.

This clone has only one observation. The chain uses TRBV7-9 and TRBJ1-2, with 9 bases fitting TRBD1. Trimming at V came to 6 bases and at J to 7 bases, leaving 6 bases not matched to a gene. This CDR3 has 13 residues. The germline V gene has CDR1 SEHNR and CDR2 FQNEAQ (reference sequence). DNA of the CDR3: TGTGCCAGCAGGGCACAGGGGGCCAGTGGCTACACCTTC. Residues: CASRAQGASGYTF.

The CDR3 DNA reads TGTGCCAGCAGCGCGCTAGGACTAGCGGGGGGGGAGACCCAGTACTTC. It encodes CASSALGLAGGETQYF. The J gene is TRBJ2-5, the V gene TRBV9; 15 bases agree with TRBD2. This CDR3 is 16 amino acids long. CDR1 is SGDLS and CDR2 is YYNGEE in the germline V gene. The trim removed 3 bases at V and 5 bases at J, leaving 5 bases unmatched. Filled out from reference TRBV9 and TRBJ2-5, the complete variable domain reads DSGVTQTPKHLITATGQRVTLRCSPRSGDLSVYWYQQSLDQGLQFLIQYYNGEERAKGNILERFSAQQFPDLHSELNLSSLELGDSALYFCASSALGLAGGETQYFGPGTRLLVL.

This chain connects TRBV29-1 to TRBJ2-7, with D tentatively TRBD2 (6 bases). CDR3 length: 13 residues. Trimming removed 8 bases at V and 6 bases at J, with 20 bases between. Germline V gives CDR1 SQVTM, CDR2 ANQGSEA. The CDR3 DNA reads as TGCAGCCCGGCAGGGACTTCCCACGGCGAGCAGTACTTC. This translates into CSPAGTSHGEQYF.

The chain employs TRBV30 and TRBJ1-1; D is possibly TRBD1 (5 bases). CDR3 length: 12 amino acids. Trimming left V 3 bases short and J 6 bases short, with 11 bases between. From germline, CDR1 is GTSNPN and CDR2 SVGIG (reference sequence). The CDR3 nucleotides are TGTGCCTGGAGGCAGGGAGAGGCTGAAGCTTTCTTT. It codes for CAWRQGEAEAFF.

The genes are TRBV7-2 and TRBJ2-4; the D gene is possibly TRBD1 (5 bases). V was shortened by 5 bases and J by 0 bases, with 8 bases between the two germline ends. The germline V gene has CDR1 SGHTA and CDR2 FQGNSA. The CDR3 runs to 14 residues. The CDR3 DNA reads TGTGCCAGCAGCCCCAGGGTAGCCAAAAACATTCAGTACTTC. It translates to CASSPRVAKNIQYF.